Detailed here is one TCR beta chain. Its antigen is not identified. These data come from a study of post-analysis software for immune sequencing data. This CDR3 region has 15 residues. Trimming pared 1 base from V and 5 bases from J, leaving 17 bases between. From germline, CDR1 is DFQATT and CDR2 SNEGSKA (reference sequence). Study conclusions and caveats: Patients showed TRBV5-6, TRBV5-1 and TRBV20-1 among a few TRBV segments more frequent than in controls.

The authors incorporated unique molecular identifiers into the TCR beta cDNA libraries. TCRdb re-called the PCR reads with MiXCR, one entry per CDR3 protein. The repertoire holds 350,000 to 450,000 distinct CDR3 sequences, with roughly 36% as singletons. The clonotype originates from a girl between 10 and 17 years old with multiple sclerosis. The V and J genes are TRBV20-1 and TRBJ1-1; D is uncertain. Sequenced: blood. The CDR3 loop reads CSARATDLSGTEAFF. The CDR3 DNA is TGCAGTGCTAGAGCCACGGACCTTTCCGGAACTGAAGCTTTCTTT.